This entry lists 22 T cell receptor beta chains sequenced from one sample in a study of radiotherapy plus CTLA-4 blockade in lung cancer. Profiling relied on immunoSEQ multiplex PCR, and the TCRdb table lists in-frame clones only, not all of them. Of about 93,000 clones listed, around 88% are singletons. The sequencing here drew on peripheral blood, taken from a patient treated with radiotherapy plus ipilimumab. The receptors here all came from a human donor with non-small cell lung cancer that progressed on radiotherapy plus ipilimumab.

The gene calls are TRBV5-4 and TRBJ1-1; D gene unclear. CDR3 size: 14 residues. CDR1 SGHNT and CDR2 YYREEE come from the germline V gene (reference sequence). The V gene lost 1 base and the J gene lost 4 bases, with 11 bases spanning the gap. The CDR3 is CASSLFGEGTEAFF. CDR3 bases: TGTGCCAGCAGCTTGTTCGGGGAAGGCACTGAAGCTTTCTTT.

DNA of the CDR3: TGTGCCAGCAGGAAACAAGTGGACACCGGGGAGCTGTTTTTT. It codes for CASRKQVDTGELFF. The chain links TRBV27 to TRBJ2-2; no clear D gene. CDR3 length equals 14 residues. The V gene's germline CDR1 is MNHEY and CDR2 SMNVEV (reference sequence). Trimming left V 6 bases short and J 3 bases short, with 11 bases between.

The V and J genes are TRBV6-1 and TRBJ2-7, with 12 positions matching TRBD2. V lost 6 bases to trimming and J lost 4 bases; unmatched junction nucleotides: 1. CDR3 length: 13 residues. The V gene's germline CDR1 is MNHNS and CDR2 SASEGT. The chain's CDR3 is CASRTSGSYEQYF. DNA of the CDR3: TGTGCCAGCAGGACTAGCGGGAGTTACGAGCAGTACTTC.

The genes are TRBV7-9 and TRBJ2-1; D is ambiguous. Germline V CDR1 and CDR2: SEHNR, FQNEAQ (reference sequence). V dropped 1 base and J dropped 6 bases, with 10 bases sitting between them. The CDR3 has 14 residues. The CDR3 DNA reads TGTGCCAGCAGCTTAGTCCGGTGGGGCAATGAGCAGTTCTTC. Its protein product is CASSLVRWGNEQFF.

J is TRBJ2-6 and V is TRBV27; D uncertain. This CDR3 has 16 amino acids. Germline V gives CDR1 MNHEY, CDR2 SMNVEV (reference sequence). V was clipped by 1 base and J by 0 bases, with 7 bases between them. The CDR3 loop is CASSLLKSSGANVLTF. The CDR3 DNA follows: TGTGCCAGCAGTTTATTGAAGAGCTCTGGGGCCAACGTCCTGACTTTC. The full variable domain, rest sourced from reference TRBV27 and TRBJ2-6, is EAQVTQNPRYLITVTGKKLTVTCSQNMNHEYMSWYRQDPGLGLRQIYYSMNVEVTDKGDVPEGYKVSRKEKRNFPLILESPSPNQTSLYFCASSLLKSSGANVLTFGAGSRLTVL.

J is TRBJ2-7 and V is TRBV19, with TRBD2 identical over 11 bases. The J segment lost 4 bases and the V segment lost 6 bases, leaving 8 bases of the junction unmatched. Germline V CDR1 and CDR2: LNHDA, SQIVND (reference sequence). This CDR3 has 15 amino acids. The CDR3, as DNA: TGTGCCAGTAGCCTAGGGGCTAGCGGGAGGTACGAGCAGTACTTC. It is translated as CASSLGASGRYEQYF. Combining the CDR3 with reference TRBV19 and TRBJ2-7 gives the whole variable domain DGGITQSPKYLFRKEGQNVTLSCEQNLNHDAMYWYRQDPGQGLRLIYYSQIVNDFQKGDIAEGYSVSREKKESFPLTVTSAQKNPTAFYLCASSLGASGRYEQYFGPGTRLTVT.

As concerns this clone: The sample carries other DNA sequences with the same CDR3. V gene TRBV2 combines with J gene TRBJ2-1, with D unclear. The CDR3 spans 14 residues. V was clipped by 6 bases and J by 4 bases, with 13 bases between them. Germline V gene sequence: CDR1 SNHLY, CDR2 FYNNEI. This chain's CDR3 is CASSAGKAYNEQFF. For the CDR3, the DNA is TGTGCCAGCAGCGCTGGGAAAGCTTACAATGAGCAGTTCTTC.

This chain links TRBV19 with TRBJ1-1; no firm D call. V dropped 7 bases and J dropped 4 bases, with 10 bases sitting between them. The germline gives CDR1 LNHDA, CDR2 SQIVND (reference sequence). The CDR3 runs to 12 residues. CDR3 sequence reads: CASTRKSTEAFF. The CDR3 region has the DNA TGTGCCAGTACTAGGAAAAGCACTGAAGCTTTCTTT.

The chain combines TRBV5-6 with TRBJ1-1; no definite D call. The germline V and J ends were trimmed by 0 bases and 1 base, with 7 bases remaining between them. Germline V gene sequence: CDR1 SGHDT, CDR2 YYEEEE. This CDR3 region has 14 residues. The CDR3 DNA follows: TGTGCCAGCAGCTTGGGGTCCGCGAACACTGAAGCTTTCTTT. As protein: CASSLGSANTEAFF. Filled out from reference TRBV5-6 and TRBJ1-1, the complete variable domain reads DAGVTQSPTHLIKTRGQQVTLRCSPKSGHDTVSWYQQALGQGPQFIFQYYEEEERQRGNFPDRFSGHQFPNYSSELNVNALLLGDSALYLCASSLGSANTEAFFGQGTRLTVV.

J is TRBJ2-2 and V is TRBV6-4; unclear D gene. CDR3 size: 14 residues. With 6 bases removed from V and 3 bases from J, the gap between germline ends came to 11 bases. The germline V gene encodes CDR1 MRHNA and CDR2 SNTAGT. The CDR3 nucleotides read TGTGCCAGCAGAGATAAGACCGACACCGGGGAGCTGTTTTTT. Translation: CASRDKTDTGELFF.

The chain is built from TRBV7-8 and TRBJ1-4; no clear D gene. Per germline, CDR1 SGHVS and CDR2 FQNEAQ. Trimming shortened V by 5 bases and J by 0 bases, and 16 bases separated the two germline ends. The CDR3 loop spans 17 amino acids. The CDR3 DNA follows: TGTGCCAGCAGCCCGCGGGGAGCCCGTGCAACTAATGAAAAACTGTTTTTT. Translating gives CASSPRGARATNEKLFF.

The chain links TRBV4-1 to TRBJ2-7; D is possibly TRBD2 (6 bases). The V end was cut by 4 bases, the J end by 7 bases, with 20 bases between. Germline assignment: CDR1 MGHRA and CDR2 YSYEKL. The CDR3 consists of 15 residues. The CDR3 loop reads CASSPSPGVNREQYF. CDR3 DNA sequence: TGCGCCAGCAGCCCTTCCCCGGGGGTGAATAGAGAGCAGTACTTC.

The V and J genes are TRBV6-1 and TRBJ2-7; 7 nucleotides agree with TRBD2. The J segment lost 0 bases and the V segment lost 5 bases, leaving 1 base of the junction unmatched. The CDR3 runs 13 residues. CDR1 and CDR2 (germline): MNHNS, SASEGT. CDR3 coding DNA: TGTGCCAGCAGTTTAGCGGGCTCCTACGAGCAGTACTTC. It yields the protein CASSLAGSYEQYF.

V is TRBV9 and J is TRBJ2-6; 9 nucleotides line up with TRBD2. CDR3 length equals 17 residues. The germline V gene encodes CDR1 SGDLS and CDR2 YYNGEE. The V segment lost 4 bases and the J segment 2 bases; nucleotides outside the gene matches: 7. In nucleotides, the CDR3 is TGTGCCAGCAGCAAATTTAGCGGGAGCCCTGGGGCCAACGTCCTGACTTTC. As protein: CASSKFSGSPGANVLTF.

V gene TRBV14 combines with J gene TRBJ2-2; no reliable D call. Germline lookup yields CDR1 SGHDN and CDR2 FVKESK. The CDR3 runs 15 residues. The V end lost 2 bases, the J end lost 3 bases, and 10 bases lay between the germline ends. The CDR3 protein is CASSQWVGDTGELFF. CDR3 coding DNA: TGTGCCAGCAGCCAATGGGTTGGGGACACCGGGGAGCTGTTTTTT.

V usage is TRBV19 and J usage is TRBJ2-7, with D possibly matching TRBD1 (6 bases). The CDR3 runs 13 residues. The germline V gene has CDR1 LNHDA and CDR2 SQIVND (reference sequence). V was shortened by 6 bases and J by 1 base, with 10 bases between the two germline ends. CDR3 residues: CASSKTGSYEQYF. DNA of the CDR3: TGTGCCAGTAGCAAAACAGGGTCCTACGAGCAGTACTTC. The variable domain in full, with the rest retrieved from reference TRBV19 and TRBJ2-7, is DGGITQSPKYLFRKEGQNVTLSCEQNLNHDAMYWYRQDPGQGLRLIYYSQIVNDFQKGDIAEGYSVSREKKESFPLTVTSAQKNPTAFYLCASSKTGSYEQYFGPGTRLTVT.

This clone was counted a single time. The chain recombines TRBV10-3 with TRBJ2-7, with 9 bases identical to TRBD2. This CDR3 spans 13 amino acids. Germline CDR1 ENHRY, CDR2 SYGVKD. Trimming removed 10 bases from V and 3 bases from J; junction bases left unmatched: 7. The CDR3 loop is CATLAGAGYEQYF. CDR3 sequence (DNA): TGTGCCACCTTAGCGGGAGCAGGCTACGAGCAGTACTTC.

The gene calls are TRBV14 and TRBJ2-1; no clear D gene. This CDR3 contains 14 residues. Germline V gene lookup returns CDR1 SGHDN and CDR2 FVKESK. The V end lost 5 bases, the J end lost 9 bases, and 17 bases lay between the germline ends. CDR3 amino acids: CASSKSGKTTEQFF. The CDR3, as DNA: TGTGCCAGCAGCAAATCTGGAAAGACCACTGAGCAGTTCTTC.

The chain employs TRBV5-1 and TRBJ2-3; D unresolved. The CDR3 is 13 residues long. Looked up from germline, CDR1 is SGHRS and CDR2 is YFSETQ. V dropped 5 bases and J dropped 2 bases, with 9 bases sitting between them. CDR3 sequence: CASSTGITDTQYF. The DNA for the CDR3 is TGCGCCAGCAGTACTGGTATCACAGATACGCAGTATTTT.

The rearrangement joins TRBV6-1 to TRBJ1-4; TRBD1 matches at 10 bases. The V segment lost 5 bases and the J segment 7 bases; nucleotides outside the gene matches: 4. The CDR3 consists of 14 residues. Germline V gene sequence: CDR1 MNHNS, CDR2 SASEGT. This CDR3 reads CASSSGTGVEKLFF. DNA for the CDR3: TGTGCCAGCAGTTCCGGGACAGGGGTTGAAAAACTGTTTTTT.

This clone showed up just once. The chain couples TRBV19 to TRBJ1-4; tentatively, D is TRBD1 (5 bases). Germline CDR1 is LNHDA and CDR2 is SQIVND (reference sequence). This CDR3 comprises 13 residues. The V and J ends lost 5 bases and 8 bases respectively, with 12 bases between them. The CDR3 protein is CASSPRDREKLFF. The CDR3, as DNA: TGTGCCAGTAGTCCGCGTGACAGAGAAAAACTGTTTTTT.

There are a few counts of this clone. The V gene is TRBV10-3, the J gene TRBJ1-1; a weak D match, TRBD1 (6 bases). The germline gives CDR1 ENHRY, CDR2 SYGVKD. Trimming cost V 10 bases and J 3 bases, with 12 bases left between them. This CDR3 contains 12 residues. DNA for the CDR3: TGTGCCACCCTCAAGGGGGACACTGAAGCTTTCTTT. Protein product: CATLKGDTEAFF.